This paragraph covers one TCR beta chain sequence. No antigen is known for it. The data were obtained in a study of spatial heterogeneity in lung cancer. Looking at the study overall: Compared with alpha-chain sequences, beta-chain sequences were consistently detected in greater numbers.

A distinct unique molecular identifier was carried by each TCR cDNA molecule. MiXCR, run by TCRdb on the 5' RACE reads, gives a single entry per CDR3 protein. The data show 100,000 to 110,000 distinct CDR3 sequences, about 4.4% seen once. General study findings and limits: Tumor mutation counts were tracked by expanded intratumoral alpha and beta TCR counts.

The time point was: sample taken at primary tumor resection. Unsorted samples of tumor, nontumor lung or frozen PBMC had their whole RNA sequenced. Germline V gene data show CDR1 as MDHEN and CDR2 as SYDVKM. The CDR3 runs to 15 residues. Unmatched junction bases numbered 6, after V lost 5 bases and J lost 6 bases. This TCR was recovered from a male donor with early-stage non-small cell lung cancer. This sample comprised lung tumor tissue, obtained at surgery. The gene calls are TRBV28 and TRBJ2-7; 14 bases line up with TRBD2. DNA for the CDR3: TGTGCCAGCAGTAAGTCGACTAGCGGGAGGGCCGAGCAGTACTTC. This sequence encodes CASSKSTSGRAEQYF.